The next 28 T cell receptor beta chains were all read from a single sample in a study of naive and memory T cell subsets. The beta constant-region primer was an equimolar mix of two oligonucleotides covering TRBC1 and TRBC2. TCRdb reanalysed the UMI-ligation and nested PCR reads using MiXCR and keeps one entry per CDR3 protein. The repertoire holds about 85,000 distinct CDR3 sequences, with less than 15% as singletons. The sample comprised central memory CD4+ T cells from blood. The receptors were sampled from a human donor in good health.

The table lists this clonotype with many counts. This chain uses TRBV12-3 or TRBV12-4 with TRBJ2-6, with D possibly matching TRBD1 (6 bases). V shed 6 bases and J shed 0 bases, with 9 bases lying between them. The CDR3 is 15 amino acids. The CDR3 spells CASSYRVSGANVLTF. Written as DNA, the CDR3 is TGTGCCAGCAGCTACAGGGTCTCTGGGGCCAACGTCCTGACTTTC.

This clonotype occurred a few times. The chain joins TRBV20-1 to TRBJ1-2; unclear D gene. This CDR3 contains 14 residues. Trimming took off 6 bases at V and 4 bases at J, with 18 bases between the two ends. The germline V gene encodes CDR1 DFQATT and CDR2 SNEGSKA (reference sequence). The CDR3 region is CSAIARGIGYGYTF. CDR3 DNA: TGCAGTGCCATCGCCCGCGGGATAGGCTATGGCTACACCTTC.

The genes are TRBV6-2 or TRBV6-3 and TRBJ2-6, with 8 bases that match TRBD2. The CDR3 covers 16 residues. V was clipped by 11 bases and J by 0 bases; unmatched bases: 9. Germline V lookup: CDR1 MNHEY, CDR2 SVGEGT. This CDR3 reads CAGRAGDYSGANVLTF. CDR3 sequence (DNA): TGTGCCGGAAGAGCGGGAGACTACTCTGGGGCCAACGTCCTGACTTTC.

This clonotype was seen more than once but under ten times. This sequence joins TRBV12-5 and TRBJ2-4; perhaps TRBD1 as D (5 bases). Trimming took off 0 bases at V and 3 bases at J, with 12 bases between the two ends. The CDR3 contains 16 residues. CDR1 is LGHNT, CDR2 FRNRAP, per germline. The CDR3 protein is CASGLVDGRVKNIQYF. CDR3 in DNA: TGTGCTAGTGGTTTGGTAGACGGCAGGGTCAAAAACATTCAGTACTTC.

This clonotype came up many times. The chain carries TRBV11-2 and TRBJ1-6, with a tentative D call TRBD1 (5 bases). Germline loops: CDR1 SGHAT, CDR2 FQNNGV. The CDR3 contains 14 residues. Trimming took 7 bases from V and 9 from J, leaving 16 bases between them. DNA of the CDR3: TGTGCCAGCAACTTTGATGGGGGGGTTTCACCCCTCCACTTT. Residues: CASNFDGGVSPLHF.

This rearrangement joins TRBV12-3 or TRBV12-4 to TRBJ2-3, with 8 nucleotides matching TRBD2. V trimming: 5 bases; J trimming: 2 bases; junction bases outside the gene matches: 9. The CDR3 has 16 amino acids. The CDR3 here is CASSGGLAGFTDTQYF. For the CDR3, the DNA is TGTGCCAGCAGTGGGGGGCTAGCGGGCTTCACAGATACGCAGTATTTT.

This clonotype was counted between two and nine times. The chain is built from TRBV12-3 or TRBV12-4 and TRBJ1-1; D is uncertain. The CDR3 has 12 amino acids. Trimming removed 4 bases from V and 11 bases from J, with 14 bases in between. CDR3 in amino acids: CASSWDQKWAFF. For the CDR3, the DNA is TGTGCCAGCAGTTGGGATCAGAAATGGGCTTTCTTT.

This clonotype was counted at least ten times. DNA of the CDR3: TGTGCCAGTCGCTCGCAGGGGAACACTGAAGCTTTCTTT. Encoded protein: CASRSQGNTEAFF. This sequence joins TRBV2 and TRBJ1-1, with D perhaps matching TRBD1 (5 bases). Germline loops: CDR1 SNHLY, CDR2 FYNNEI. V lost 9 bases and J 1 base, leaving 12 bases between the germline ends. CDR3 length equals 13 residues. The variable domain in full, with the rest retrieved from reference TRBV2 and TRBJ1-1, is EPEVTQTPSHQVTQMGQEVILRCVPISNHLYFYWYRQILGQKVEFLVSFYNNEISEKSEIFDDQFSVERPDGSNFTLKIRSTKLEDSAMYFCASRSQGNTEAFFGQGTRLTVV.

This clonotype was detected only a few times. J is TRBJ2-6 and V is TRBV6-2 or TRBV6-3; TRBD1 aligns across 9 bases. This CDR3 spans 18 amino acids. The ends lost 2 bases at V and 1 base at J; junction bases unmatched: 6. Germline values: CDR1 MNHEY, CDR2 SVGEGT. CDR3 in DNA: TGTGCCAGCAGTTACGGGACAGGGAAGTGGTCTGGGGCCAACGTCCTGACTTTC. Amino acid sequence: CASSYGTGKWSGANVLTF.

This clonotype occurred a few times. V is TRBV20-1 and J is TRBJ2-1; 8 bases are shared with TRBD2. The CDR3 is 14 residues long. Unmatched junction bases numbered 2, after V lost 0 bases and J lost 4 bases. Germline loops: CDR1 DFQATT, CDR2 SNEGSKA (reference sequence). CDR3 amino acids: CSARDTSGYNEQFF. The CDR3, as DNA: TGCAGTGCTAGAGATACTAGCGGATACAATGAGCAGTTCTTC.

This clonotype appeared a few times. The chain couples TRBV29-1 to TRBJ2-7; tentatively, D is TRBD1 or TRBD2 (5 bases each). Germline values: CDR1 SQVTM, CDR2 ANQGSEA. This CDR3 is built from 13 residues. Trimming removed 1 base from V and 7 bases from J, with 14 bases in between. CDR3 sequence: CSVEGQRWGEQYF. The CDR3 DNA sequence: TGCAGCGTTGAAGGGCAGAGGTGGGGGGAGCAGTACTTC.

The chain employs TRBV10-3 and TRBJ2-5; 10 nucleotides line up with TRBD1. The CDR3 is made up of 19 amino acids. The trim removed 3 bases at V and 4 bases at J, leaving 17 bases unmatched. The germline V gene has CDR1 ENHRY and CDR2 SYGVKD. This CDR3 reads CAISDLPNLRGQGRETQYF. The CDR3 nucleotides read TGTGCCATCAGTGACCTCCCAAACCTAAGGGGACAGGGGCGAGAGACCCAGTACTTC.

The chain employs TRBV11-2 and TRBJ2-3; 13 bases are shared with TRBD2. V shed 5 bases and J 1 base; nucleotides not matched to a gene: 6. From germline, CDR1 is SGHAT and CDR2 FQNNGV. The CDR3 contains 17 residues. For the CDR3, the DNA is TGTGCCAGCAGCCTTACAGGACTAGCGGGAGGCACAGATACGCAGTATTTT. It yields the protein CASSLTGLAGGTDTQYF.

The rearrangement joins TRBV7-2 to TRBJ2-2; 12 bases match TRBD2. Germline lookup yields CDR1 SGHTA and CDR2 FQGNSA. CDR3 length: 18 residues. Trimming at V came to 1 base and at J to 5 bases, leaving 8 bases not matched to a gene. CDR3 nucleotide sequence: TGTGCCAGCAGCTTAGGCTCGCTAGCGGGAGGGAATACCGGGGAGCTGTTTTTT. It encodes CASSLGSLAGGNTGELFF.

This clonotype was seen a few times. The chain uses TRBV15 and TRBJ2-5; tentatively, D is TRBD2 (6 bases). The CDR3 loop spans 16 amino acids. The germline V and J ends were trimmed by 1 base and 7 bases, with 19 bases remaining between them. Germline V gene sequence: CDR1 LNHNV, CDR2 YYDKDF (reference sequence). The CDR3 DNA reads as TGTGCCACCAGCAGAGGAAGGGGTGGCGGGGAAGGGACCCAGTACTTC. Encoded protein: CATSRGRGGGEGTQYF.

This clonotype was picked up many times. The DNA for the CDR3 is TGTGCCAGCAGTGGGTCCCGGAGGGACATTCAGTACTTC. Its protein is CASSGSRRDIQYF. The rearrangement links TRBV6-1 to TRBJ2-4; D possibly corresponds to TRBD2 (6 bases). Trimming left V 4 bases short and J 8 bases short, with 12 bases between. The V gene's germline CDR1 is MNHNS and CDR2 SASEGT. The CDR3 is 13 residues long.

The V gene is TRBV7-9, the J gene TRBJ2-7; D unclear. V was shortened by 5 bases and J by 3 bases, with 8 bases between the two germline ends. Germline V gene sequence: CDR1 SEHNR, CDR2 FQNEAQ (reference sequence). The CDR3 contains 12 residues. CDR3 residues: CASSTQSYEQYF. In DNA, the CDR3 is TGTGCCAGCAGCACCCAGAGCTACGAGCAGTACTTC.

V gene TRBV7-6 combines with J gene TRBJ2-1; 7 bases are a match to TRBD2. Germline CDR1 reads SGHVS; CDR2 reads FNYEAQ. The CDR3 runs to 15 residues. J lost 5 bases, V lost 1 base, and 5 bases had no gene match. The CDR3 nucleotides read TGTGCCAGCAGCTTAGAGGCTAGCGGCAACAATGAGCAGTTCTTC. Protein product: CASSLEASGNNEQFF.

This clonotype has a handful of counts. This chain joins TRBV19 and TRBJ2-1; D is perhaps TRBD2 (6 bases). Trimming took 1 base from V and 7 from J, leaving 14 bases between them. CDR1 LNHDA and CDR2 SQIVND come from the germline V gene (reference sequence). There are 15 residues in the CDR3. CDR3 nucleotide sequence: TGTGCCAGTAGTATAGGGTCGGGAGACGGTAATGAGCAGTTCTTC. It codes for CASSIGSGDGNEQFF.

The chain has TRBV29-1 and TRBJ2-3; 10 bases match TRBD2. CDR3 length: 14 residues. V shed 4 bases and J 2 bases; nucleotides not matched to a gene: 3. Germline-derived CDR1 and CDR2 are SQVTM and ANQGSEA. In DNA, the CDR3 is TGCAGCGTTGCGACTAGCGGGCCCACAGATACGCAGTATTTT. Its protein is CSVATSGPTDTQYF.

The rearrangement links TRBV4-2 to TRBJ2-2; TRBD1 agrees at 12 bases. Trimming at V came to 4 bases and at J to 4 bases, leaving 16 bases not matched to a gene. Germline lookup yields CDR1 LGHNA and CDR2 YNFKEQ. The CDR3 runs 20 residues. The CDR3 DNA is TGTGCCAGCAGCCGTGAAACCGGGACAGGGGGCCGAGGCGCCACCGGGGAGCTGTTTTTT. Translating it yields CASSRETGTGGRGATGELFF.

V usage is TRBV11-1 and J usage is TRBJ2-1; 11 bases agree with TRBD1. Losses at the gene ends were 5 bases for V and 1 base for J; bases not matched to a gene: 1. Germline loops: CDR1 SGHAT, CDR2 FQDESV (reference sequence). The CDR3 has 15 residues. The CDR3 loop reads CASSRDRGSYNEQFF. The CDR3 DNA is TGTGCCAGCAGCCGGGACAGGGGGTCCTACAATGAGCAGTTCTTC.

This sequence joins TRBV10-3 and TRBJ2-7; TRBD2 agrees at 7 bases. CDR1 is ENHRY and CDR2 is SYGVKD in the germline V gene. J gave up 1 base and V 11 bases, and 11 bases lay outside the gene matches. The CDR3 has 14 amino acids. The CDR3 coding sequence is TGTGCCTCACATCCCGGGACTACATCCTACGAGCAGTACTTC. Its protein product is CASHPGTTSYEQYF.

This clonotype has more than one count but fewer than ten. V gene TRBV10-3 combines with J gene TRBJ2-3, with D unresolved. CDR1 ENHRY and CDR2 SYGVKD come from the germline V gene. Trimming pared 5 bases from V and 2 bases from J, leaving 11 bases between. The length of the CDR3 is 14 residues. CDR3 coding DNA: TGTGCCATCAGTCAGCCCAGGCCCACAGATACGCAGTATTTT. It specifies CAISQPRPTDTQYF.

This chain links TRBV24-1 with TRBJ2-1, with 7 bases matching TRBD2. CDR3 length: 14 residues. Germline V gives CDR1 KGHDR, CDR2 SFDVKD. The ends lost 9 bases at V and 2 bases at J; junction bases unmatched: 6. The CDR3 is CATGGSGTYNEQFF. In nucleotides, the CDR3 is TGTGCCACCGGCGGGAGCGGAACCTACAATGAGCAGTTCTTC.

The chain employs TRBV29-1 and TRBJ1-2, with TRBD1 matching over 7 bases. CDR3 length equals 14 residues. The germline V gene has CDR1 SQVTM and CDR2 ANQGSEA. Trimming at V came to 1 base and at J to 8 bases, leaving 10 bases not matched to a gene. CDR3 amino acids: CSVEVQGTFGGYTF. The DNA of the CDR3 is TGCAGCGTTGAAGTACAGGGGACCTTCGGAGGCTACACCTTC.

The rearrangement joins TRBV3-1 to TRBJ2-4; D remains unclear. Germline V gene sequence: CDR1 LGHDT, CDR2 YNNKEL (reference sequence). Trimming removed 1 base from V and 7 bases from J, with 5 bases in between. The CDR3 runs 12 residues. The CDR3 coding sequence is TGTGCCAGCAGCCAAGTTCGGAACATTCAGTACTTC. Protein: CASSQVRNIQYF. The whole variable domain, filled in from reference TRBV3-1 and TRBJ2-4, reads DTAVSQTPKYLVTQMGNDKSIKCEQNLGHDTMYWYKQDSKKFLKIMFSYNNKELIINETVPNRFSPKSPDKAHLNLHINSLELGDSAVYFCASSQVRNIQYFGAGTRLSVL.

The chain recombines TRBV20-1 with TRBJ2-5, with 10 bases identical to TRBD2. The V gene end was trimmed by 5 bases and the J gene end by 1 base; junction bases not matched to a gene: 10. This CDR3 is 16 amino acids long. Germline V gives CDR1 DFQATT, CDR2 SNEGSKA (reference sequence). The CDR3 region is CSAQPASGRTQETQYF. In DNA form, the CDR3 reads TGCAGTGCTCAACCTGCTAGCGGGAGAACCCAAGAGACCCAGTACTTC.